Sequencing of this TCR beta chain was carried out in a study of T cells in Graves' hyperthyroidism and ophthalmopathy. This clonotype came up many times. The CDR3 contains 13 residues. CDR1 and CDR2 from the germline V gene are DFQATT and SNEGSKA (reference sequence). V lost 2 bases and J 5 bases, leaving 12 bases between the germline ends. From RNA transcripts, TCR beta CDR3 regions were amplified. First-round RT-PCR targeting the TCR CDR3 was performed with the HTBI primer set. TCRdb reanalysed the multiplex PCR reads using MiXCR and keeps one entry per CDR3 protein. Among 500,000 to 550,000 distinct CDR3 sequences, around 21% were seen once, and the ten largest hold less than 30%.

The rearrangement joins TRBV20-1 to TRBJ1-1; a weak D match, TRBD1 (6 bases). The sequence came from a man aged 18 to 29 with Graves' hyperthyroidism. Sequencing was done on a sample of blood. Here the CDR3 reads CSARQQGSTEAFF. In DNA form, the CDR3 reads TGCAGTGCTAGACAACAGGGAAGTACTGAAGCTTTCTTT.